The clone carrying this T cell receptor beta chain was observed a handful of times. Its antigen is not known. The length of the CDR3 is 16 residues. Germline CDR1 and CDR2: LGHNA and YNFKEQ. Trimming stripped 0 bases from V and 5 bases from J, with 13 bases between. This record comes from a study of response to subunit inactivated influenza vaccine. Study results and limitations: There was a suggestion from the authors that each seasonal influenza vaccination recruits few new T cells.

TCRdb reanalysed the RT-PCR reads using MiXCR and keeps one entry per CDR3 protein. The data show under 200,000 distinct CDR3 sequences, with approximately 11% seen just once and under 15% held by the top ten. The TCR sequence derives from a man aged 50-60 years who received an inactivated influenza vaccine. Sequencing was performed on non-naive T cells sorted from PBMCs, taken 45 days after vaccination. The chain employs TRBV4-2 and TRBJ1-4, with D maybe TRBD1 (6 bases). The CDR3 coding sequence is TGTGCCAGCAGCCAAGAGCGGGGGCCCGGGAATGAAAAACTGTTTTTT. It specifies CASSQERGPGNEKLFF.